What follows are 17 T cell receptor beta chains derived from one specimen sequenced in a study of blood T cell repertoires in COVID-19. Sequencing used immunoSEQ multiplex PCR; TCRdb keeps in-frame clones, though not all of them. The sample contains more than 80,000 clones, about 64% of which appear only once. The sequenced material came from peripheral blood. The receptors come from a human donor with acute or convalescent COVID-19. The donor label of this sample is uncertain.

CDR3 sequence: CSASRSGDNYGYTF. For the CDR3, the DNA is TGCAGTGCTAGTCGGTCAGGGGATAACTATGGCTACACCTTC. V usage is TRBV20-1 and J usage is TRBJ1-2; D might be TRBD1 (6 bases). Trimming pared 3 bases from V and 1 base from J, leaving 12 bases between. The CDR3 has 14 residues. Germline CDR1 is DFQATT and CDR2 is SNEGSKA (reference sequence).

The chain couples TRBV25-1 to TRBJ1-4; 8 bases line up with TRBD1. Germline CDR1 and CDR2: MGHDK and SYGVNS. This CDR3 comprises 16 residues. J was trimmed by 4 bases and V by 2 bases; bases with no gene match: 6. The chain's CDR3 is CASSETTGARNEKLFF. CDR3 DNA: TGTGCCAGCAGTGAAACGACAGGGGCTCGTAATGAAAAACTGTTTTTT. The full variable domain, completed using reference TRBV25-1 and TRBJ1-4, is EADIYQTPRYLVIGTGKKITLECSQTMGHDKMYWYQQDPGMELHLIHYSYGVNSTEKGDLSSESTVSRIRTEHFPLTLESARPSHTSQYLCASSETTGARNEKLFFGSGTQLSVL.

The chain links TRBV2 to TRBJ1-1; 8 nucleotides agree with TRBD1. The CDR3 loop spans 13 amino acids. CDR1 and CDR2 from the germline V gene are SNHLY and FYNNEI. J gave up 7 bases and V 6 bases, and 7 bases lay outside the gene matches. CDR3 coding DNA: TGTGCCAGCAGGCAGGACAGGGTGGTTGAAGCTTTCTTT. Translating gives CASRQDRVVEAFF.

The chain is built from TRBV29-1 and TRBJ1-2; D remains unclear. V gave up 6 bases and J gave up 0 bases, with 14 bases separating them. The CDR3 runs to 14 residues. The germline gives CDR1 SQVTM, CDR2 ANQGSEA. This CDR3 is CSVESSRSNYGYTF. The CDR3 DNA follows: TGCAGCGTCGAGAGTAGTAGATCTAACTATGGCTACACCTTC.

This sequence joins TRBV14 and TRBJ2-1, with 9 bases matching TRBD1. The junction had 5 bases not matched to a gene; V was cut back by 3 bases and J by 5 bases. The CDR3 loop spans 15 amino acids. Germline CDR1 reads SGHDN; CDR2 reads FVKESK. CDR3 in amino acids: CASSQNRGRDNEQFF. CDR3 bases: TGTGCCAGCAGCCAGAACAGGGGGCGGGACAATGAGCAGTTCTTC.

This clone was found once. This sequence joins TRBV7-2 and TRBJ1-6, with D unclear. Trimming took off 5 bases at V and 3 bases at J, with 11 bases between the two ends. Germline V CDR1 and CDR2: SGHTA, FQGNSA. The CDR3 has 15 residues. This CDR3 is CASSPRALYNSPLHF. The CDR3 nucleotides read TGTGCCAGCAGCCCTAGAGCCCTCTATAATTCACCCCTCCACTTT.

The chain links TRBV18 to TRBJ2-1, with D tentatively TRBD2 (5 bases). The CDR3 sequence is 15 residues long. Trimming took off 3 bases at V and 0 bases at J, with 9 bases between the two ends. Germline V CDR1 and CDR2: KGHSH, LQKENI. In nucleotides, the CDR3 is TGTGCCAGCTCACCGGTAGGGAGCTCCTACAATGAGCAGTTCTTC. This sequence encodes CASSPVGSSYNEQFF.

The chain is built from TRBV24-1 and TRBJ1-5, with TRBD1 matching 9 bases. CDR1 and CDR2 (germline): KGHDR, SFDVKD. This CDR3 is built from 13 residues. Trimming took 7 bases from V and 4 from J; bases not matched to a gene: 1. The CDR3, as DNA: TGTGCCACCAGCGGGACAGGGAATCAGCCCCAGCATTTT. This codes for CATSGTGNQPQHF.

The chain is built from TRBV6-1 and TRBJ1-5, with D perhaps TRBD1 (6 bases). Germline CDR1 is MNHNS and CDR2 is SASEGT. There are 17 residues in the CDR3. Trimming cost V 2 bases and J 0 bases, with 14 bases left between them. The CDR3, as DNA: TGTGCCAGCAGTGAAACCGAAACAGGGAATAGCAATCAGCCCCAGCATTTT. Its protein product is CASSETETGNSNQPQHF.

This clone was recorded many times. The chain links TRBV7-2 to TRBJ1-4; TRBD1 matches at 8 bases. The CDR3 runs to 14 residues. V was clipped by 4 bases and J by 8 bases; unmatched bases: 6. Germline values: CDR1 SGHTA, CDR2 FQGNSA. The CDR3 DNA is TGTGCCAGCAGCTCCGGCAGGGGGCGCGAAAAACTGTTTTTT. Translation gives CASSSGRGREKLFF.

The DNA of the CDR3 is TGTGCCAGGAAGAGGCGGAAGAACACTGAAGCTTTCTTT. This sequence encodes CARKRRKNTEAFF. The rearrangement links TRBV21-1 to TRBJ1-1. TRBV21-1 is noted as a pseudogene. This CDR3 is 13 amino acids long.

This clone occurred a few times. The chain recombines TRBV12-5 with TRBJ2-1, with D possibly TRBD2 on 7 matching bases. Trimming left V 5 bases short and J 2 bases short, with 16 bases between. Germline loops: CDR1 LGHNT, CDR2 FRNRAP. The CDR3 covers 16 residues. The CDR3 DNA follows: TGTGCTAGTGGTCCCGGTTCGGGGGGCCCCTACAATGAGCAGTTCTTC. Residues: CASGPGSGGPYNEQFF.

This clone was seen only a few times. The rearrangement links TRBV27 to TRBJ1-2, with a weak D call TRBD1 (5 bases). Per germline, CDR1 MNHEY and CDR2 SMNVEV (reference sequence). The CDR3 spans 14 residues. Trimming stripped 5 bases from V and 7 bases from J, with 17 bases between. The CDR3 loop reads CASSPGISRVGYTF. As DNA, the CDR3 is TGTGCCAGCAGTCCAGGGATCAGTAGGGTTGGCTACACCTTC.

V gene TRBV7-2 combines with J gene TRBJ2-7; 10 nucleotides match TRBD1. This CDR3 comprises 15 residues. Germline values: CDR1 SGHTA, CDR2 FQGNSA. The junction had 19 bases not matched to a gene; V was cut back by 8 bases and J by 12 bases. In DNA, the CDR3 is TGTGCCAGCGGCGCCACTGGACAGGGGGTATCCCAATTGTACTTC. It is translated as CASGATGQGVSQLYF.

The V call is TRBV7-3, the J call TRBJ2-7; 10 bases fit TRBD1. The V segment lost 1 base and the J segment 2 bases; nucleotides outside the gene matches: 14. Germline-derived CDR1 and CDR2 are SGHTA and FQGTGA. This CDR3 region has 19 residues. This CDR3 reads CASSLKGGPRTGGTYEQYF. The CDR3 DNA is TGTGCCAGCAGCTTAAAAGGGGGCCCCCGGACAGGGGGGACCTACGAGCAGTACTTC.

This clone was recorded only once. This CDR3 reads CASSLAFNTEAFF. The CDR3 nucleotides are TGTGCCAGCAGTCTAGCGTTTAACACTGAAGCTTTCTTT. The J gene is TRBJ1-1, the V gene TRBV6-5, with D unclear. V was clipped by 5 bases and J by 2 bases, with 9 bases between them. This CDR3 is built from 13 residues. The germline CDR1 and CDR2 sequences are MNHEY and SVGAGI.

The CDR3 sequence is CASLDRGIGSNQPQHF. The CDR3 DNA reads TGTGCCAGTCTGGACAGGGGTATCGGGAGCAATCAGCCCCAGCATTTT. J is TRBJ1-5 and V is TRBV19, with 9 bases aligning to TRBD1. V lost 8 bases to trimming and J lost 1 base; unmatched junction nucleotides: 9. The CDR3 covers 16 residues. CDR1 is LNHDA, CDR2 SQIVND, per germline (reference sequence).